This T cell receptor beta chain stems from a study of shared clonotypes between healthy human individuals. Across the study: Three CD4 naive, three CD4 memory, two CD8 naive and one CD8 memory plate were used per donor.

As for this clone: Its antigen remains unknown.

Division of CD4+ cells produced a CD45RA+ naive subset and a CD45RA-negative memory subset. Study-level points and caveats: How much donors shared clonotypes was expected to be affected by sequencing depth. Some clonotypes were shared by all four sorted-subset donors, while others were not shared. The non-shared ones had lower generation probabilities than the shared ones.

CDR3 size: 14 residues. V was pared by 7 bases and J by 4 bases, with 7 bases of the junction left unmatched. Germline values: CDR1 SGHRS, CDR2 YFSETQ. The repertoire was sequenced with immunoSEQ multiplex PCR; TCRdb's copy has only in-frame clones and lacks some. This sample has some 550,000 clones; 97% occur once, and the top ten carry 0.057%. The gene calls are TRBV5-1 and TRBJ2-1; 8 nucleotides line up with TRBD2. The receptor was derived from a woman under 40 in good health. The sequenced sample consisted of naive CD4+ T cells sorted from blood. Subset specified: CD45RA+ positively selected. The CDR3 nucleotides read TGCGCCAGCTCGGGAGGGTTTTCGTACAATGAGCAGTTCTTC. Its protein is CASSGGFSYNEQFF.